These 14 T cell receptor beta chains share one sample of origin, sequenced in a study of response to subunit inactivated influenza vaccine. One entry per CDR3 protein, called by TCRdb with MiXCR from the RT-PCR reads. The top ten clones hold around 2.8% of a sample with some 540,000 distinct CDR3 sequences, roughly 23% of them seen once. These same records also appear under a second study, on T cells expressing NK-cell markers. Per that paper: Generation of TCR beta cDNA was performed by 5'RACE template switching incorporating UMIs.

The starting material was CD4+ T cells sorted from PBMCs, obtained about 12 days after vaccination. Receptors originate from a man over 45 who received an inactivated influenza vaccine.

V is TRBV2 and J is TRBJ1-1, with a tentative D call TRBD1 (5 bases). The ends were cut back, 4 bases at V and 4 bases at J, with 10 bases in the middle. Looked up from germline, CDR1 is SNHLY and CDR2 is FYNNEI. The CDR3 consists of 13 residues. The CDR3 reads CASSASRATEAFF. The CDR3 DNA reads TGTGCCAGCAGTGCTAGCAGGGCCACTGAAGCTTTCTTT.

The genes are TRBV5-6 and TRBJ2-3, with 9 bases lining up with TRBD2. The CDR3 has 14 residues. V lost 4 bases, J lost 6 bases, and 6 bases stayed unmatched. Germline values: CDR1 SGHDT, CDR2 YYEEEE. The CDR3 loop is CASSSSGSRDTQYF. The CDR3 bases are TGTGCCAGCAGCAGTAGCGGGAGCAGGGATACGCAGTATTTT.

The chain combines TRBV5-1 with TRBJ1-1, with D perhaps TRBD1 (5 bases). Trimming removed 0 bases from V and 3 bases from J, with 9 bases in between. Germline V gene lookup returns CDR1 SGHRS and CDR2 YFSETQ. The CDR3 is 14 amino acids. The CDR3 here is CASSLGDPYTEAFF. Written as DNA, the CDR3 is TGCGCCAGCAGCTTGGGGGACCCATACACTGAAGCTTTCTTT.

In the case of this clonotype: The junction departs from the called germline gene at one end, perhaps through a read error. The chain links TRBV3-1 to TRBJ2-5; 8 nucleotides align to TRBD1. The CDR3 is made up of 18 amino acids. Germline assignment: CDR1 LGHDT and CDR2 YNNKEL (reference sequence). CDR3 in amino acids: CASGQDLIRTGMCETQYF. In DNA, the CDR3 is TGTGCCAGCGGCCAAGATCTAATTCGGACAGGGATGTGTGAGACCCAGTACTTC.

This clonotype was observed a handful of times. The chain employs TRBV4-3 and TRBJ1-6; D ambiguous. The CDR3 runs 15 residues. From germline, CDR1 is LGHNA and CDR2 YSLEER. V dropped 2 bases and J dropped 10 bases, with 15 bases sitting between them. This CDR3 is CASSQYEGTVSPLHF. The DNA of the CDR3 is TGCGCCAGCAGCCAATACGAGGGAACGGTCTCACCCCTCCACTTT.

The rearrangement joins TRBV20-1 to TRBJ2-2; D remains ambiguous. The CDR3 has 16 residues. Germline assignment: CDR1 DFQATT and CDR2 SNEGSKA (reference sequence). The ends were cut back, 0 bases at V and 2 bases at J, with 13 bases in the middle. CDR3 loop: CSARDLGRRNTGELFF. The DNA of the CDR3 is TGCAGTGCTAGAGATCTGGGCAGAAGAAACACCGGGGAGCTGTTTTTT.

CDR3 nucleotides: TGTGCCAGCAGTCCCACCGGGACACCAAATCAGCCCCAGCATTTT. It specifies CASSPTGTPNQPQHF. The chain links TRBV12-3 or TRBV12-4 to TRBJ1-5; a weak D match, TRBD1 (6 bases). The CDR3 loop spans 15 amino acids. The ends were cut back, 5 bases at V and 4 bases at J, with 15 bases in the middle.

This clonotype has only a few counts. V gene TRBV20-1 combines with J gene TRBJ1-2; a possible D gene is TRBD1 (5 bases). CDR1 is DFQATT and CDR2 is SNEGSKA in the germline V gene (reference sequence). This CDR3 region has 14 residues. Trimming removed 6 bases from V and 5 bases from J, with 19 bases in between. This chain's CDR3 is CSASPSGRGYGYTF. The CDR3 DNA reads TGCAGTGCCTCCCCGTCGGGGCGGGGGTATGGCTACACCTTC.

This chain links TRBV3-1 with TRBJ2-7; 7 positions match TRBD2. V trimming: 10 bases; J trimming: 1 base; junction bases outside the gene matches: 4. CDR3 length: 12 amino acids. Looked up from germline, CDR1 is LGHDT and CDR2 is YNNKEL (reference sequence). CDR3 residues: CATSGASYEQYF. DNA for the CDR3: TGTGCCACTAGCGGAGCGTCCTACGAGCAGTACTTC.

This chain links TRBV5-1 with TRBJ1-2; D may be TRBD1 (6 bases). The CDR3 covers 15 residues. V lost 4 bases and J 8 bases, leaving 21 bases between the germline ends. The germline gives CDR1 SGHRS, CDR2 YFSETQ. CDR3 bases: TGCGCCAGCAGCCTGGGGTCCACAGGGCCTGGCGGCTACACCTTC. It translates to CASSLGSTGPGGYTF.

This chain joins TRBV28 and TRBJ2-7; D gene uncertain. The V gene's germline CDR1 is MDHEN and CDR2 SYDVKM. The CDR3 consists of 11 residues. V was cut by 3 bases and J by 6 bases, with 6 bases left in between. The CDR3 DNA reads as TGTGCCAGCAGTTTTCGGCTCGAGCAGTACTTC. It yields the protein CASSFRLEQYF.

This sequence joins TRBV3-1 and TRBJ2-7; 10 positions agree with TRBD1. The CDR3 runs 16 residues. The V segment lost 2 bases and the J segment 6 bases; nucleotides outside the gene matches: 10. Per the germline V gene, CDR1 is LGHDT and CDR2 is YNNKEL (reference sequence). In DNA form, the CDR3 reads TGTGCCAGCAGCCAAAGTTTGGGGACAGGGGACTCCGAGCAGTACTTC. Translation gives CASSQSLGTGDSEQYF.

This rearrangement joins TRBV9 to TRBJ2-5; the match to TRBD2 covers 8 bases. Germline V gene data show CDR1 as SGDLS and CDR2 as YYNGEE. This CDR3 spans 14 amino acids. J lost 2 bases, V lost 4 bases, and 4 bases had no gene match. For the CDR3, the DNA is TGTGCCAGCAGCAGCGGGGGTAAACAAGAGACCCAGTACTTC. Residues: CASSSGGKQETQYF.

V gene TRBV30 combines with J gene TRBJ2-1, with TRBD1 identical over 7 bases. The V segment lost 3 bases and the J segment 6 bases; nucleotides outside the gene matches: 11. Germline values: CDR1 GTSNPN, CDR2 SVGIG (reference sequence). CDR3 length equals 15 residues. The DNA for the CDR3 is TGTGCCTGGAGCCTTCGAGGGGGCCCCTCCAATGAGCAGTTCTTC. Its translation is CAWSLRGGPSNEQFF.